The 12 T cell receptor beta chains given below trace back to one sample, sequenced in a study of T-cell memory formation after mild COVID-19. MiXCR, applied by TCRdb to the 5' RACE reads, yields one record per CDR3 protein. The sample lists a few hundred thousand distinct CDR3 sequences; around a fifth were seen once. The source material was PBMCs or a T cell subset sorted from them (not recorded which). Receptor source: an adult woman who had mild COVID-19 (a few samples of this study predate the infection). Cell type and time point are not known.

This clonotype was observed a few times. CDR3 sequence reads: CASSQEPGNLQETQYF. As DNA, the CDR3 is TGTGCCAGCAGCCAAGAGCCGGGAAACCTCCAAGAGACCCAGTACTTC. The chain carries TRBV4-2 and TRBJ2-5; D is perhaps TRBD2 (5 bases). V lost 0 bases to trimming and J lost 1 base, with 12 bases between them. The CDR3 covers 16 residues. Germline V gene sequence: CDR1 LGHNA, CDR2 YNFKEQ.

The sample holds a few counts of this clonotype. The chain links TRBV6-1 to TRBJ1-2; TRBD1 agrees at 8 bases. The V gene's germline CDR1 is MNHNS and CDR2 SASEGT. V lost 6 bases and J lost 8; bases outside the gene matches: 8. The CDR3 covers 13 residues. This chain's CDR3 is CASRKTGVVGYTF. As DNA, the CDR3 is TGTGCCAGCAGGAAGACAGGGGTCGTAGGCTACACCTTC.

This clonotype has at least ten counts. The V call is TRBV12-3 or TRBV12-4, the J call TRBJ1-1, with 9 bases fitting TRBD1. This CDR3 region has 16 residues. Losses at the gene ends were 6 bases for V and 5 bases for J; bases not matched to a gene: 13. The CDR3 loop reads CASRRGGTGGSTEAFF. The CDR3 DNA follows: TGTGCCAGCAGGAGGGGGGGTACAGGGGGCAGTACTGAAGCTTTCTTT.

The rearrangement uses TRBV5-1 and TRBJ1-4; D is possibly TRBD1 (6 bases). The CDR3 totals 14 residues. Germline assignment: CDR1 SGHRS and CDR2 YFSETQ. Trimming cost V 4 bases and J 6 bases, with 13 bases left between them. The DNA of the CDR3 is TGCGCCAGCAGCCTCGGTCCAGGGGATGAAAAACTGTTTTTT. Translating it yields CASSLGPGDEKLFF.

This clonotype has just a few counts. V usage is TRBV3-1 and J usage is TRBJ1-1; D is uncertain. The V gene's germline CDR1 is LGHDT and CDR2 YNNKEL (reference sequence). The V end lost 3 bases, the J end lost 5 bases, and 4 bases lay between the germline ends. The CDR3 extends over 11 amino acids. The CDR3 DNA sequence: TGTGCCAGCAGCCAGGGGACTGAAGCTTTCTTT. It is translated as CASSQGTEAFF.

The gene calls are TRBV7-3 and TRBJ1-1, with TRBD1 as a possible D gene (5 bases). The CDR3 has 14 residues. CDR1 SGHTA and CDR2 FQGTGA come from the germline V gene. Trimming removed 1 base at V and 5 bases at J, with 11 bases between. Here the CDR3 reads CASSLIAGTTEAFF. CDR3 nucleotide sequence: TGTGCCAGCAGCTTAATAGCAGGGACGACTGAAGCTTTCTTT.

The chain couples TRBV5-1 to TRBJ2-7; 9 positions match TRBD1. Germline V gene lookup returns CDR1 SGHRS and CDR2 YFSETQ. The CDR3 spans 14 residues. V gave up 3 bases and J gave up 2 bases; unmatched junction bases: 3. The CDR3, as DNA: TGCGCCAGCAGCTATACAGGGGGCACCTACGAGCAGTACTTC. This sequence encodes CASSYTGGTYEQYF. Together with reference TRBV5-1 and TRBJ2-7, the CDR3 gives the full variable domain: KAGVTQTPRYLIKTRGQQVTLSCSPISGHRSVSWYQQTPGQGLQFLFEYFSETQRNKGNFPGRFSGRQFSNSRSEMNVSTLELGDSALYLCASSYTGGTYEQYFGPGTRLTVT.

In its sample, this clonotype was seen a few times. The chain employs TRBV5-1 and TRBJ1-1, with D possibly being TRBD1 (5 bases). The CDR3 sequence is 15 residues long. The germline gives CDR1 SGHRS, CDR2 YFSETQ. V dropped 3 bases and J dropped 4 bases, with 16 bases sitting between them. CDR3 sequence (DNA): TGCGCCAGCAGCTCCTCCCCAGCCGGGGGCACTGAAGCTTTCTTT. This encodes CASSSSPAGGTEAFF. Full variable domain (rest looked up from reference TRBV5-1 and TRBJ1-1): KAGVTQTPRYLIKTRGQQVTLSCSPISGHRSVSWYQQTPGQGLQFLFEYFSETQRNKGNFPGRFSGRQFSNSRSEMNVSTLELGDSALYLCASSSSPAGGTEAFFGQGTRLTVV.

The gene calls are TRBV2 and TRBJ1-2; TRBD1 might be the D (5 bases). Per the germline V gene, CDR1 is SNHLY and CDR2 is FYNNEI. The CDR3 covers 14 residues. Trimming stripped 4 bases from V and 8 bases from J, with 17 bases between. CDR3 nucleotides: TGTGCCAGCAGTGCAGGGTCCCGATATGCGGGCTACACCTTC. It is translated as CASSAGSRYAGYTF. Combining the CDR3 with reference TRBV2 and TRBJ1-2 gives the whole variable domain EPEVTQTPSHQVTQMGQEVILRCVPISNHLYFYWYRQILGQKVEFLVSFYNNEISEKSEIFDDQFSVERPDGSNFTLKIRSTKLEDSAMYFCASSAGSRYAGYTFGSGTRLTVV.

The rearrangement links TRBV20-1 to TRBJ1-3, with D unresolved. V lost 8 bases to trimming and J lost 1 base, with 9 bases between them. In germline, CDR1 is DFQATT, CDR2 SNEGSKA (reference sequence). The CDR3 extends over 12 amino acids. The CDR3 DNA reads as TGCAGTACAGTTACTTCTGGAAACACCATATATTTT. The encoded protein is CSTVTSGNTIYF.

The rearrangement links TRBV15 to TRBJ2-7; 9 bases agree with TRBD2. The germline V gene encodes CDR1 LNHNV and CDR2 YYDKDF (reference sequence). J gave up 2 bases and V 2 bases, and 4 bases lay outside the gene matches. The CDR3 length is 15 residues. CDR3 amino acids: CATSRSGGLTYEQYF. The CDR3 DNA is TGTGCCACCAGCAGAAGCGGGGGGCTCACCTACGAGCAGTACTTC.

This clonotype was counted only a few times. The J gene is TRBJ1-5, the V gene TRBV6-5, with 10 positions matching TRBD1. The CDR3 sequence is 17 residues long. Germline V gene lookup returns CDR1 MNHEY and CDR2 SVGAGI. V shed 6 bases, J shed 3 bases, and the junction held 11 bases outside the gene matches. DNA of the CDR3: TGTGCCAGCAGCCGGACAGGGGGGTCAGTGACCAATCAGCCCCAGCATTTT. Its protein product is CASSRTGGSVTNQPQHF.